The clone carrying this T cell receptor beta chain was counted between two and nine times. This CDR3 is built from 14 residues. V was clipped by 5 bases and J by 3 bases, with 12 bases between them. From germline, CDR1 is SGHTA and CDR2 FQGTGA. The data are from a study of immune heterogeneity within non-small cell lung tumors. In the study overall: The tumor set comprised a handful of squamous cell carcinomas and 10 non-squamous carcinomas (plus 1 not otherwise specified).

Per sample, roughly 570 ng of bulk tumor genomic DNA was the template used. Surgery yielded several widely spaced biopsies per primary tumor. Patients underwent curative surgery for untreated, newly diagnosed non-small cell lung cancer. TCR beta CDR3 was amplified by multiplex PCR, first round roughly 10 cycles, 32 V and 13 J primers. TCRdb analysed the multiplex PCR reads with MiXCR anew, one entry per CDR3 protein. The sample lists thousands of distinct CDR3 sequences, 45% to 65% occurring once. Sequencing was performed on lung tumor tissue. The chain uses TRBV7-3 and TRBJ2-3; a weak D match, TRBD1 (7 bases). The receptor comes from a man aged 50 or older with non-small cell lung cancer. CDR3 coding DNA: TGTGCCAGCAGCCACTCAGGGGGGACAGATACGCAGTATTTT. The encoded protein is CASSHSGGTDTQYF.